What follows are 13 T cell receptor beta chains derived from one specimen sequenced in a study of CD8 T cells in ankylosing spondylitis. Study conclusions and caveats: Several highly homologous variants made up a TCR beta motif that seemed to typify ankylosing spondylitis blood.

Which antigens these TCRs recognize remains unknown. TCRdb itself ran the 5' RACE reads through MiXCR, one entry per CDR3 protein. In the table there are about 330,000 distinct CDR3 sequences, 6.5% to 10% of which are singletons. Sequencing used blood, either unsorted or a sorted T cell fraction (not recorded which). The source is a male donor with ankylosing spondylitis.

This clonotype was observed a few times. The chain combines TRBV28 with TRBJ1-5; D unresolved. The germline gives CDR1 MDHEN, CDR2 SYDVKM. This CDR3 region has 16 residues. V shed 1 base and J shed 1 base, with 11 bases lying between them. This CDR3 is CASSLYASPSNQPQHF. Here the CDR3 DNA reads TGTGCCAGCAGTTTATACGCATCCCCAAGCAATCAGCCCCAGCATTTT.

This clonotype was detected once. The chain has TRBV5-5 and TRBJ2-5; D might be TRBD1 (7 bases). Germline values: CDR1 SGHKS, CDR2 YYEKEE (reference sequence). This CDR3 region has 15 residues. V dropped 0 bases and J dropped 5 bases, with 14 bases sitting between them. As DNA, the CDR3 is TGTGCCAGCAGCTTGGTGGAGGGGGCCTTTGAGACCCAGTACTTC. Protein sequence: CASSLVEGAFETQYF.

This clonotype has more than one count but fewer than ten. The chain is built from TRBV24-1 and TRBJ2-5; TRBD2 matches at 11 bases. Trimming cost V 3 bases and J 4 bases; bases outside gene matches: 6. There are 16 residues in the CDR3. Germline CDR1 and CDR2: KGHDR and SFDVKD. CDR3 nucleotide sequence: TGTGCCACCAGTGATCTTCTAGCGGGAGGCGGAGAGACCCAGTACTTC. This sequence encodes CATSDLLAGGGETQYF.

The chain combines TRBV29-1 with TRBJ1-1; 7 bases are shared with TRBD1. The V gene end was trimmed by 7 bases and the J gene end by 1 base; junction bases not matched to a gene: 6. Germline loops: CDR1 SQVTM, CDR2 ANQGSEA. The CDR3 consists of 13 residues. CDR3 in DNA: TGCAGCGCAGAACAGGGGCCGAACACTGAAGCTTTCTTT. Translating gives CSAEQGPNTEAFF.

The rearrangement uses TRBV20-1 and TRBJ2-5, with 7 bases matching TRBD2. The V gene end was trimmed by 2 bases and the J gene end by 3 bases; junction bases not matched to a gene: 6. There are 14 residues in the CDR3. Germline CDR1 and CDR2: DFQATT and SNEGSKA (reference sequence). CDR3 sequence reads: CSARMAGVKETQYF. DNA of the CDR3: TGCAGTGCTAGAATGGCGGGAGTGAAAGAGACCCAGTACTTC.

The table lists this clonotype with a few counts. The gene calls are TRBV27 and TRBJ2-7; TRBD1 might be the D (6 bases). The CDR3 has 15 residues. The germline V gene encodes CDR1 MNHEY and CDR2 SMNVEV (reference sequence). V was cut by 3 bases and J by 2 bases, with 14 bases left in between. The CDR3 loop reads CASSLGTPDPYEQYF. CDR3 in DNA: TGTGCCAGCAGTTTGGGGACACCGGACCCCTACGAGCAGTACTTC.

This clonotype appeared a few times. The chain links TRBV6-2 or TRBV6-3 to TRBJ2-4, with unresolved D. V was shortened by 2 bases and J by 0 bases, with 8 bases between the two germline ends. This CDR3 spans 15 amino acids. Germline V gene sequence: CDR1 MNHEY, CDR2 SVGEGT. CDR3 sequence: CASSYRTLAKNIQYF. Here the CDR3 DNA reads TGTGCCAGCAGTTACCGTACTCTAGCCAAAAACATTCAGTACTTC.

This clonotype was seen ten or more times. The chain uses TRBV7-3 and TRBJ1-1; D ambiguous. The germline gives CDR1 SGHTA, CDR2 FQGTGA. V gave up 2 bases and J gave up 0 bases, with 4 bases separating them. This CDR3 has 13 amino acids. CDR3 nucleotide sequence: TGTGCCAGCAGCTTATCACTGAACACTGAAGCTTTCTTT. Protein: CASSLSLNTEAFF.

This clonotype was recorded a few times. The rearrangement joins TRBV6-5 to TRBJ2-7; 9 bases align to TRBD1. The germline gives CDR1 MNHEY, CDR2 SVGAGI. This CDR3 is built from 15 residues. Losses at the gene ends were 4 bases for V and 1 base for J; bases not matched to a gene: 5. Here the CDR3 DNA reads TGTGCCAGCAGTTCGCCGGGACAGGGTTCCTACGAGCAGTACTTC. It translates to CASSSPGQGSYEQYF.

The gene calls are TRBV11-3 and TRBJ2-3; D tentatively fits TRBD1 or TRBD2 (5 bases each). This CDR3 has 17 residues. Germline lookup yields CDR1 SGHNT and CDR2 YENEEA. Trimming shortened V by 0 bases and J by 0 bases, and 13 bases separated the two germline ends. The CDR3 DNA is TGTGCCAGCAGCTTAGAGGGGACGGTCCTGAGCACAGATACGCAGTATTTT. Encoded protein: CASSLEGTVLSTDTQYF.

This chain uses TRBV24-1 with TRBJ2-1; D may be TRBD1 or TRBD2 (5 bases each). This CDR3 region has 14 residues. Trimming cost V 3 bases and J 9 bases, with 14 bases left between them. Per germline, CDR1 KGHDR and CDR2 SFDVKD. CDR3 protein: CATSDGARDVEQFF. DNA for the CDR3: TGTGCCACCAGTGATGGGGCTAGGGACGTTGAGCAGTTCTTC.

This clonotype was seen a handful of times. The gene calls are TRBV7-8 and TRBJ2-5; TRBD1 matches 7 bases. Unmatched junction bases numbered 13, after V lost 5 bases and J lost 4 bases. CDR3 length: 16 residues. CDR1 and CDR2 (germline): SGHVS, FQNEAQ. In DNA form, the CDR3 reads TGTGCCAGCAGCCCGAGACAGGGTATGGTCCGAGAGACCCAGTACTTC. Translation: CASSPRQGMVRETQYF.

V usage is TRBV20-1 and J usage is TRBJ2-2; TRBD2 matches at 9 bases. This CDR3 is built from 14 residues. Germline V gene data show CDR1 as DFQATT and CDR2 as SNEGSKA (reference sequence). V was clipped by 5 bases and J by 1 base; unmatched bases: 2. In DNA, the CDR3 is TGCAGTGCTTTGACTAGCGGGAACACCGGGGAGCTGTTTTTT. The encoded protein is CSALTSGNTGELFF.